This T cell receptor beta chain comes out of a study of blood T cell repertoires in COVID-19. Turning to the study itself: Acute-phase and convalescent COVID-19 samples originated in the United States, Italy and Spain. T cells, B-cell-depleted T cells, or PBMCs supplied cDNA or gDNA.

Per germline, CDR1 LNHDA and CDR2 SQIVND (reference sequence). Trimming cost V 2 bases and J 2 bases, with 6 bases left between them. The CDR3 totals 13 residues. This clone appeared a single time. Methods used by the authors: Nucleated cell counts were estimated from reference gene primer amplification. TCRdb's table, derived via immunoSEQ multiplex PCR, lists solely in-frame clones and lacks some. V, J and clone size are taken as reported in that table, and D and trimming were inferred from the DNA itself. The data hold more than 95,000 clones, with about 80% observed a single time. The sequence came from a woman in her fifties or sixties with acute or convalescent COVID-19. This chain joins TRBV19 and TRBJ1-1; D gene ambiguous. The sequencing input was peripheral blood. The CDR3 is CASSIKRNTEAFF. Here the CDR3 DNA reads TGTGCCAGTAGTATAAAGCGTAACACTGAAGCTTTCTTT.